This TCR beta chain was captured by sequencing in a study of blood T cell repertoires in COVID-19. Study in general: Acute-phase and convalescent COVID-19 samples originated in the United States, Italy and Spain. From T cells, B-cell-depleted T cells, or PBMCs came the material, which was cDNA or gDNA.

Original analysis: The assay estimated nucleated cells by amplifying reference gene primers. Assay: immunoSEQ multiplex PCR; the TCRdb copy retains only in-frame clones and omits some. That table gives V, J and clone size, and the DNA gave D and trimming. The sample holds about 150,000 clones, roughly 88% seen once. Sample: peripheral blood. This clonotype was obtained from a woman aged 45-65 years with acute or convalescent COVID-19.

The CDR3 here is CASDITPRQGTDTQYF. As DNA, the CDR3 is TGTGCTAGTGACATCACCCCCCGGCAGGGCACAGATACGCAGTATTTT. The chain uses TRBV12-5 and TRBJ2-3; D not resolved. The V gene lost 7 bases and the J gene lost 1 base, with 18 bases spanning the gap. Germline values: CDR1 LGHNT, CDR2 FRNRAP. The CDR3 sequence is 16 residues long.